The TCR beta chain under discussion was sequenced for a study of T cells in Graves' hyperthyroidism and ophthalmopathy. The CDR3 is 13 amino acids. Trimming removed 4 bases at V and 3 bases at J, with 12 bases between. CDR1 and CDR2 from the germline V gene are SQVTM and ANQGSEA. Amplification targeted TCR beta CDR3 regions from RNA transcripts. The HTBI primer set was used in a first-round RT-PCR of the TCR CDR3. TCRdb fed the multiplex PCR reads into MiXCR, producing one record per CDR3 protein. The sample lists 340,000 or so distinct CDR3 sequences, 18% occurring once. This clonotype was seen a handful of times. Clinical symptoms, serum thyroxine and TRAb, thyroid ultrasound and orbital computed tomography together formed the diagnostic basis.

Sequences were obtained from blood. The chain links TRBV29-1 to TRBJ1-1; no firm D call. The receptor was isolated from a woman aged 50 to 60 with Graves' hyperthyroidism. The CDR3 here is CSVAPGVYTEAFF. CDR3 DNA sequence: TGCAGCGTTGCCCCCGGGGTCTACACTGAAGCTTTCTTT.